The 31 T cell receptor beta chains in this list originate from one sample, sequenced in a study of blood T cell repertoires in COVID-19. The table came from immunoSEQ multiplex PCR; TCRdb's copy has only in-frame clones and leaves some out. Among roughly 4,900 clones listed, around 73% were seen once. The sequencing input was peripheral blood. These receptors all come from a human donor in a cohort sampled during active COVID-19.

The chain couples TRBV7-3 to TRBJ2-1; TRBD2 is a possible D gene (5 bases). Germline V gene sequence: CDR1 SGHTA, CDR2 FQGTGA. The CDR3 has 14 residues. The germline V and J ends were trimmed by 0 bases and 4 bases, with 7 bases remaining between them. The CDR3: CASSLTGDYNEQFF. DNA for the CDR3: TGTGCCAGCAGCTTAACCGGGGATTACAATGAGCAGTTCTTC.

The genes are TRBV6-5 and TRBJ1-1, with 7 bases identical to TRBD1. The CDR3 is 14 residues long. Germline V gene lookup returns CDR1 MNHEY and CDR2 SVGAGI. The junction had 3 bases not matched to a gene; V was cut back by 5 bases and J by 0 bases. The CDR3 nucleotides read TGTGCCAGCAGTAAACAGGGGATGAACACTGAAGCTTTCTTT. This gives the protein CASSKQGMNTEAFF.

The CDR3 nucleotides are TGTGCCAGCAGCGTAGTAGGAGGGGTCACTGAAGCTTTCTTT. Amino acids: CASSVVGGVTEAFF. This chain connects TRBV9 to TRBJ1-1; the D gene is possibly TRBD1 (5 bases). The CDR3 is 14 amino acids. V lost 0 bases and J lost 4, with 10 bases in between. Germline CDR1 reads SGDLS; CDR2 reads YYNGEE.

This chain connects TRBV4-1 to TRBJ1-6; TRBD1 aligns across 7 bases. With V trimmed by 5 bases and J by 14 bases, 6 bases remained unmatched. CDR3 length: 12 amino acids. The germline V gene has CDR1 MGHRA and CDR2 YSYEKL. CDR3: CASSRSGGTLHF. The CDR3 region has the DNA TGCGCCAGCAGCAGATCAGGGGGAACCCTCCACTTT.

The J gene is TRBJ1-1, the V gene TRBV7-8; D not certain. The V gene's germline CDR1 is SGHVS and CDR2 FQNEAQ. The V end was cut by 1 base, the J end by 7 bases, with 16 bases between. This CDR3 contains 15 residues. The CDR3 reads CASSLGAGNLFEAFF. The CDR3 bases are TGTGCCAGCAGCTTAGGGGCAGGCAACCTATTTGAAGCTTTCTTT.

This chain links TRBV6-5 with TRBJ2-7; 8 bases align to TRBD1. Unmatched junction bases numbered 7, after V lost 2 bases and J lost 4 bases. The CDR3 runs 15 residues. Per the germline V gene, CDR1 is MNHEY and CDR2 is SVGAGI. CDR3 residues: CASSYGSGGRYEQYF. CDR3 DNA sequence: TGTGCCAGCAGTTACGGGTCAGGGGGCAGGTACGAGCAGTACTTC.

The rearrangement joins TRBV10-3 to TRBJ2-3, with 7 nucleotides matching TRBD2. V shed 6 bases and J 2 bases; nucleotides not matched to a gene: 2. CDR3 size: 13 residues. Per germline, CDR1 ENHRY and CDR2 SYGVKD. The CDR3 bases are TGTGCCATCAGGAGCGGGGACACAGATACGCAGTATTTT. Its translation is CAIRSGDTDTQYF.

The chain is built from TRBV4-1 and TRBJ2-4, with D perhaps TRBD2 (5 bases). The germline V and J ends were trimmed by 0 bases and 7 bases, with 7 bases remaining between them. The germline V gene has CDR1 MGHRA and CDR2 YSYEKL. The length of the CDR3 is 13 residues. Written as DNA, the CDR3 is TGCGCCAGCAGCCAAGACGGCGGGAACATTCAGTACTTC. Its protein product is CASSQDGGNIQYF.

Here the CDR3 DNA reads TGTGCCAGCAGCTCCCCGGGACTCCGATATGGCTACACCTTC. This sequence encodes CASSSPGLRYGYTF. The chain employs TRBV5-5 and TRBJ1-2, with a weak D call TRBD1 (5 bases). CDR3 length: 14 amino acids. Germline V lookup: CDR1 SGHKS, CDR2 YYEKEE (reference sequence). Trimming pared 3 bases from V and 5 bases from J, leaving 14 bases between.

The rearrangement links TRBV6-2 or TRBV6-3 to TRBJ1-6; TRBD1 is a possible D gene (5 bases). CDR3 length equals 14 residues. Germline-derived CDR1 and CDR2 are MNHEY and SVGEGT. The ends were cut back, 5 bases at V and 9 bases at J, with 14 bases in the middle. DNA of the CDR3: TGTGCCAGCAGTCCCGGACACCCAAGTTCACCCCTCCACTTT. Translation: CASSPGHPSSPLHF.

The J gene is TRBJ2-5, the V gene TRBV2; D not certain. Germline V gene data show CDR1 as SNHLY and CDR2 as FYNNEI. Trimming took 2 bases from V and 7 from J, leaving 11 bases between them. This CDR3 has 13 amino acids. The CDR3 reads CASSENPPGTQYF. CDR3 DNA sequence: TGTGCCAGCAGTGAAAACCCCCCCGGGACCCAGTACTTC.

The chain has TRBV3-1 (or the pseudogene TRBV3-2) and TRBJ2-1, with TRBD1 matching 9 bases. The CDR3 loop spans 17 amino acids. V was pared by 1 base and J by 2 bases, with 6 bases of the junction left unmatched. Looked up from germline, CDR1 is LGHDT and CDR2 is YNNKEL (reference sequence). In DNA, the CDR3 is TGTGCCAGCAGCCAAGGCACCGGGACAGGGCCCTACAATGAGCAGTTCTTC. This translates into CASSQGTGTGPYNEQFF.

The rearrangement links TRBV20-1 to TRBJ1-1; D ambiguous. The CDR3 loop spans 11 amino acids. The V gene lost 6 bases and the J gene lost 2 bases, with 7 bases spanning the gap. The germline V gene encodes CDR1 DFQATT and CDR2 SNEGSKA (reference sequence). CDR3 DNA: TGCAGTGCCCTAGGTAACACTGAAGCTTTCTTT. Encoded protein: CSALGNTEAFF.

V usage is TRBV5-4 and J usage is TRBJ1-2; the D gene is possibly TRBD1 (6 bases). V shed 6 bases and J shed 8 bases, with 17 bases lying between them. This CDR3 has 13 amino acids. Germline V gene data show CDR1 as SGHNT and CDR2 as YYREEE (reference sequence). This CDR3 is CASTWGGLGGYTF. The CDR3 DNA is TGTGCCAGCACCTGGGGGGGCCTTGGGGGCTACACCTTC.

This sequence joins TRBV3-1 (or the pseudogene TRBV3-2) and TRBJ1-2, with D tentatively TRBD1 (6 bases). V was trimmed by 0 bases and J by 0 bases, leaving 11 bases between them. CDR3 length: 16 amino acids. Germline CDR1 reads LGHDT; CDR2 reads YNNKEL (reference sequence). CDR3 nucleotides: TGTGCCAGCAGCCAAGATGGGGCAGGGGCTAACTATGGCTACACCTTC. It encodes CASSQDGAGANYGYTF.

This clone showed up just a few times. The chain has TRBV5-1 and TRBJ2-5; 9 bases align to TRBD2. With V trimmed by 10 bases and J by 5 bases, 12 bases remained unmatched. The CDR3 contains 14 residues. Germline V gene sequence: CDR1 SGHRS, CDR2 YFSETQ. The CDR3 protein is CASREAGGFETQYF. CDR3 nucleotides: TGCGCCTCCCGAGAGGCGGGGGGGTTTGAGACCCAGTACTTC. Looking up the rest from reference TRBV5-1 and TRBJ2-5 gives the full variable domain: KAGVTQTPRYLIKTRGQQVTLSCSPISGHRSVSWYQQTPGQGLQFLFEYFSETQRNKGNFPGRFSGRQFSNSRSEMNVSTLELGDSALYLCASREAGGFETQYFGPGTRLLVL.

V is TRBV5-1 and J is TRBJ2-7; 7 bases line up with TRBD2. V lost 4 bases to trimming and J lost 0 bases; unmatched junction nucleotides: 16. From germline, CDR1 is SGHRS and CDR2 YFSETQ. CDR3 size: 18 residues. The CDR3 sequence: CASSPKKEGSGFSYEQYF. The CDR3 nucleotides are TGCGCCAGCAGCCCGAAAAAGGAGGGTAGCGGGTTCTCCTACGAGCAGTACTTC.

The rearrangement uses TRBV7-2 and TRBJ2-7; 9 nucleotides line up with TRBD2. The CDR3 is 16 amino acids. V was pared by 1 base and J by 4 bases, with 8 bases of the junction left unmatched. Germline lookup yields CDR1 SGHTA and CDR2 FQGNSA. The CDR3 region is CASSLGSGGLAYEQYF. Written as DNA, the CDR3 is TGTGCCAGCAGCTTAGGAAGCGGGGGGCTTGCATACGAGCAGTACTTC. The full variable domain, its missing parts supplied by reference TRBV7-2 and TRBJ2-7, is GAGVSQSPSNKVTEKGKDVELRCDPISGHTALYWYRQSLGQGLEFLIYFQGNSAPDKSGLPSDRFSAERTGGSVSTLTIQRTQQEDSAVYLCASSLGSGGLAYEQYFGPGTRLTVT.

CDR3 coding DNA: TGTGCCAGCAGCCGAAAACATCCCGCCCTCTACAATGAGCAGTTCTTC. It translates to CASSRKHPALYNEQFF. The gene calls are TRBV9 and TRBJ2-1, with D hard to call. Trimming pared 4 bases from V and 3 bases from J, leaving 17 bases between. CDR1 and CDR2 (germline): SGDLS, YYNGEE. The CDR3 sequence is 16 residues long.

This rearrangement joins TRBV7-8 to TRBJ1-1; D not resolved. Deletions cut 2 bases from V and 1 base from J, with 5 bases between. The CDR3 spans 13 residues. Germline CDR1 is SGHVS and CDR2 is FQNEAQ. CDR3 amino acids: CASSLYRNTEAFF. In DNA form, the CDR3 reads TGTGCCAGCAGCTTATACAGGAACACTGAAGCTTTCTTT.

There are a few counts of this clone. This chain connects TRBV11-2 to TRBJ1-2; the match to TRBD1 covers 8 bases. The V gene end was trimmed by 1 base and the J gene end by 7 bases; junction bases not matched to a gene: 5. There are 14 residues in the CDR3. The germline V gene has CDR1 SGHAT and CDR2 FQNNGV. The CDR3 region is CASSLGRGRGGYTF. CDR3 bases: TGTGCCAGCAGCTTAGGCAGGGGGCGAGGTGGCTACACCTTC. The full variable domain, rest sourced from reference TRBV11-2 and TRBJ1-2, is EAGVAQSPRYKIIEKRQSVAFWCNPISGHATLYWYQQILGQGPKLLIQFQNNGVVDDSQLPKDRFSAERLKGVDSTLKIQPAKLEDSAVYLCASSLGRGRGGYTFGSGTRLTVV.

This clone was observed a few times. The J gene is TRBJ1-6, the V gene TRBV5-6; TRBD1 is a possible D gene (5 bases). This CDR3 is built from 17 residues. From germline, CDR1 is SGHDT and CDR2 YYEEEE. V lost 6 bases, J lost 0 bases, and 16 bases lay in between. The CDR3 loop reads CASNTVTESSYNSPLHF. CDR3 sequence (DNA): TGTGCCAGCAACACGGTGACAGAAAGCTCCTATAATTCACCCCTCCACTTT.

There are a few counts of this clone. This rearrangement joins TRBV2 to TRBJ2-7, with a possible D match to TRBD2 (5 bases). Germline V gene sequence: CDR1 SNHLY, CDR2 FYNNEI. The V and J ends lost 6 bases and 1 base respectively, with 16 bases between them. The length of the CDR3 is 15 residues. CDR3 in amino acids: CASRVEYGGSYEQYF. The CDR3 DNA is TGTGCCAGCAGAGTGGAATACGGAGGATCCTACGAGCAGTACTTC.

The chain is built from TRBV6-5 and TRBJ1-1; 7 bases map to TRBD1. Trimming at V came to 5 bases and at J to 4 bases, leaving 4 bases not matched to a gene. The CDR3 has 13 residues. The germline V gene encodes CDR1 MNHEY and CDR2 SVGAGI. CDR3 protein: CASSRGTVTEAFF. The CDR3 DNA is TGTGCCAGCAGTCGGGGGACAGTCACTGAAGCTTTCTTT.

V and J are TRBV6-1 and TRBJ1-5; 7 nucleotides agree with TRBD1. Germline lookup yields CDR1 MNHNS and CDR2 SASEGT. Germline trimming cut 2 bases from V and 9 bases from J; bases unmatched to any gene: 13. The CDR3 covers 16 residues. CDR3 DNA sequence: TGTGCCAGCAGTGAATCGGGACAGCGGACCTTAAGGCCCCAGCATTTT. Translated, it gives CASSESGQRTLRPQHF.

This clone is deemed medium-sized. This chain links TRBV19 with TRBJ2-1, with D tentatively TRBD2 (6 bases). V was cut by 1 base and J by 6 bases, with 10 bases left in between. The CDR3 has 14 amino acids. Germline assignment: CDR1 LNHDA and CDR2 SQIVND (reference sequence). The CDR3 coding sequence is TGTGCCAGTAGTATAGGGGCGGGAACCAATGAGCAGTTCTTC. It is translated as CASSIGAGTNEQFF.

The gene calls are TRBV12-3 or TRBV12-4 and TRBJ1-1; unclear D gene. V was trimmed by 4 bases and J by 0 bases, leaving 6 bases between them. The CDR3 has 13 amino acids. CDR3 sequence reads: CASSSVLNTEAFF. As DNA, the CDR3 is TGTGCCAGCAGTTCGGTCCTGAACACTGAAGCTTTCTTT.

In its sample, this clone was seen a few times. The V call is TRBV20-1, the J call TRBJ2-6; TRBD1 matches at 7 bases. The CDR3 runs to 16 residues. CDR1 and CDR2 from the germline V gene are DFQATT and SNEGSKA (reference sequence). V was clipped by 3 bases and J by 0 bases; unmatched bases: 5. The CDR3 DNA sequence: TGCAGTGCTAGTCTTCGGGACAGCTCTGGGGCCAACGTCCTGACTTTC. Translating it yields CSASLRDSSGANVLTF.

This clone has only a few counts. The chain links TRBV18 to TRBJ1-3; D may be TRBD1 (6 bases). The germline V gene has CDR1 KGHSH and CDR2 LQKENI. This CDR3 spans 14 amino acids. V lost 4 bases and J 4 bases, leaving 11 bases between the germline ends. CDR3 residues: CASSLYRDGNTIYF. The CDR3 DNA reads TGTGCCAGCTCACTCTACAGGGACGGAAACACCATATATTTT.

There are a few counts of this clone. This rearrangement joins TRBV9 to TRBJ2-1, with D unresolved. The CDR3 spans 15 residues. V gave up 0 bases and J gave up 2 bases, with 9 bases separating them. Germline loops: CDR1 SGDLS, CDR2 YYNGEE. CDR3 residues: CASSVGGSTYNEQFF. The DNA of the CDR3 is TGTGCCAGCAGCGTAGGTGGCTCGACCTACAATGAGCAGTTCTTC.

This chain connects TRBV5-6 to TRBJ2-7; 7 bases are a match to TRBD1. CDR1 SGHDT and CDR2 YYEEEE come from the germline V gene. V lost 3 bases and J lost 0; bases outside the gene matches: 6. The CDR3 sequence is 15 residues long. Here the CDR3 reads CASSSRDRLSYEQYF. The DNA of the CDR3 is TGTGCCAGCAGCTCCCGGGACAGACTCTCCTACGAGCAGTACTTC.